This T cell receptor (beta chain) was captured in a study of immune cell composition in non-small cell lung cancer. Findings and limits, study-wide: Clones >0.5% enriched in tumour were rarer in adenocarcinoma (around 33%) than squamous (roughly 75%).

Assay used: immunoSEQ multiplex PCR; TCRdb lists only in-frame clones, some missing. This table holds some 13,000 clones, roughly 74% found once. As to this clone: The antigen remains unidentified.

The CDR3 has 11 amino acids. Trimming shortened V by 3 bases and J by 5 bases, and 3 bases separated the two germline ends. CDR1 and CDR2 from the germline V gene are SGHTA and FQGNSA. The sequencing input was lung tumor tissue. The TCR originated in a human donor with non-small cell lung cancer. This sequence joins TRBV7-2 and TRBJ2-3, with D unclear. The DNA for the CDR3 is TGTGCCAGCAGCTTTAAAGATACGCAGTATTTT. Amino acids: CASSFKDTQYF. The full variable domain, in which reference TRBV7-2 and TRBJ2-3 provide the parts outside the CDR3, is GAGVSQSPSNKVTEKGKDVELRCDPISGHTALYWYRQSLGQGLEFLIYFQGNSAPDKSGLPSDRFSAERTGGSVSTLTIQRTQQEDSAVYLCASSFKDTQYFGPGTRLTVL.